The clone carrying this T cell receptor beta chain is a singleton in its sample. As yet, its antigen is unknown. The data derive from a study of blood T cells in healthy people across ages. Study observations and caveats: Higher naive T cell percentage went strongly together with higher TCR beta diversity. Age brought a roughly linear fall in TCR beta diversity measured per million T cells.

Isolation recovered at least 6 million PBMCs from every sample. This CDR3 has 15 amino acids. Trimming cost V 6 bases and J 0 bases; bases outside gene matches: 3. CDR1 and CDR2 from the germline V gene are SEHNR and FQNEAQ (reference sequence). Primers used in a second PCR of about 6 to 11 cycles were a sample-barcoded 5' primer and a J-beta primer mix. Researchers report that a template-switch adaptor with 12 random nucleotides tagged each cDNA molecule. MiXCR, applied by TCRdb to the 5' RACE reads, yields one record per CDR3 protein. Of about 830,000 distinct CDR3 sequences detected, roughly 60% appear once; the ten largest clones hold roughly a quarter.

The sample taken for sequencing was blood. The rearrangement uses TRBV7-9 and TRBJ2-3; 10 nucleotides align to TRBD2. This sequence was found in a man aged 25 to 40 in good health. The CDR3 DNA is TGTGCCAGCAGGAAACTAGCGGGGAGCACAGATACGCAGTATTTT. As protein: CASRKLAGSTDTQYF. The variable domain in full, completed from reference TRBV7-9 and TRBJ2-3, reads DTGVSQNPRHKITKRGQNVTFRCDPISEHNRLYWYRQTLGQGPEFLTYFQNEAQLEKSRLLSDRFSAERPKGSFSTLEIQRTEQGDSAMYLCASRKLAGSTDTQYFGPGTRLTVL.